The entry that follows covers one TCR beta chain sequence. The data derive from a study of T-cell memory formation after mild COVID-19. At the level of the study: Largely, TCR clusters stayed within a single donor.

TCRdb fed the 5' RACE reads into MiXCR, producing one record per CDR3 protein. The table lists 180,000 or so distinct CDR3 sequences, more than 9% of them singletons, with more than 3.5% in the top ten. This CDR3 contains 12 residues. Losses at the gene ends were 3 bases for V and 10 bases for J; bases not matched to a gene: 4. CDR1 and CDR2 (germline): SGHDT, YYEEEE. The TCR comes from a man aged 18 to 30 who had mild COVID-19 (a few samples of this study predate the infection). Cell type and time point are not known. This chain uses TRBV5-6 with TRBJ2-3, with 8 bases that match TRBD1. Sequences were obtained from PBMCs or a T cell subset sorted from them (not recorded which). CDR3 residues: CASSSDRGAQYF. CDR3 coding DNA: TGTGCCAGCAGCTCAGACAGGGGTGCGCAGTATTTT.